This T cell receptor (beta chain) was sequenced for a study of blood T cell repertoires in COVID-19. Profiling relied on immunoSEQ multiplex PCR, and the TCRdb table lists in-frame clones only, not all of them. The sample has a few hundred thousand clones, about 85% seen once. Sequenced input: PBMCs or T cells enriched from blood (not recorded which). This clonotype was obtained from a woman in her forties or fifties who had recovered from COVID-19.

CDR3 residues: CASSQDTRGLNSPLHF. CDR3 sequence (DNA): TGTGCCAGCAGCCAAGATACACGGGGGTTGAATTCACCCCTCCACTTT. The rearrangement uses TRBV3-1 (or the pseudogene TRBV3-2) and TRBJ1-6, with D perhaps TRBD1 (5 bases). Trimming stripped 0 bases from V and 7 bases from J, with 13 bases between. The germline CDR1 and CDR2 sequences are LGHDT and YNNKEL (reference sequence). The CDR3 contains 16 residues.